This paragraph covers one T cell receptor (beta chain) sequence. Antigen unknown. Since the CDR3 does not end with the conserved phenylalanine or tryptophan, this likely comes from a read error. V dropped 9 bases and J dropped 7 bases, with 8 bases sitting between them. The CDR3 is 10 amino acids. RNA was extracted from bulk tissue without any cell sorting. The sample originates from a study of tumor and adjacent non-tumor tissue in lung cancer. Study results and limitations: Higher tumor TCR diversity was associated with shorter survival.

Three rounds of nested PCR, following a modified ARM-PCR protocol, produced the TCRbeta library. TCRdb reprocessed the multiplex PCR reads with MiXCR, giving one entry per CDR3 protein. The sample holds some 200,000 distinct CDR3 sequences, about two thirds seen once. The chain combines TRBV12-3 or TRBV12-4 with TRBJ2-3; D is uncertain. Specimen: lung tumor tissue. This clonotype was sampled from a man aged 55 to 70 with non-small cell lung cancer. CDR3 region: CARSGNTQYY. The CDR3, as DNA: TGTGCCAGGTCCGGTAATACGCAGTATTAT.